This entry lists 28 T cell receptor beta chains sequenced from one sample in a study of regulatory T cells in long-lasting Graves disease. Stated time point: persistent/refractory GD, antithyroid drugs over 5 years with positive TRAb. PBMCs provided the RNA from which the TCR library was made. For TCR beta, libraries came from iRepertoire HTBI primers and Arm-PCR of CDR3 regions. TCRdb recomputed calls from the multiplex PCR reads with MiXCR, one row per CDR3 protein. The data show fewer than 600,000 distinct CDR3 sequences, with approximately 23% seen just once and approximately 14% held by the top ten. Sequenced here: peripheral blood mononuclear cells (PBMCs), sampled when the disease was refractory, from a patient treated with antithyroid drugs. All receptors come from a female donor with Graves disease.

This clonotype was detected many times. The CDR3 DNA follows: TGCAGTGCTTGGGACAGCGGCGAAAAACTGTTTTTT. Protein sequence: CSAWDSGEKLFF. This sequence joins TRBV20-1 and TRBJ1-4; TRBD1 agrees at 7 bases. CDR1 is DFQATT, CDR2 SNEGSKA, per germline (reference sequence). This CDR3 has 12 residues. The ends lost 5 bases at V and 8 bases at J; junction bases unmatched: 5.

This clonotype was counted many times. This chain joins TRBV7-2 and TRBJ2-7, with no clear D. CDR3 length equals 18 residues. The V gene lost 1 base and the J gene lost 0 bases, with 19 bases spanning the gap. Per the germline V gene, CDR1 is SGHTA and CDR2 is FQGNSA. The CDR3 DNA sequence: TGTGCCAGCAGCTTAGGCGTCTGGGGTGGAAGGAGCTCCTACGAGCAGTACTTC. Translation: CASSLGVWGGRSSYEQYF.

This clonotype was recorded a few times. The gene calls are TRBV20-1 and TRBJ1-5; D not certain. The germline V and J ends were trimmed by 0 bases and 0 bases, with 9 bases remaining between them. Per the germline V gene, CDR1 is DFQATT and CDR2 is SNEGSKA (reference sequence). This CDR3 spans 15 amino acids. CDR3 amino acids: CSARETSYSNQPQHF. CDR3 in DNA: TGCAGTGCTAGAGAGACGTCGTATAGCAATCAGCCCCAGCATTTT.

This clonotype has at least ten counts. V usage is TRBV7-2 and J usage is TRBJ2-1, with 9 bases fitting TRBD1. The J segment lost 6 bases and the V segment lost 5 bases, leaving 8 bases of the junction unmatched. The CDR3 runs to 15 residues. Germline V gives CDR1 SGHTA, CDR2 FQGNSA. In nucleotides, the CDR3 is TGTGCCAGCAGCCCTACAGGGGGCTCTCGCAATGAGCAGTTCTTC. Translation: CASSPTGGSRNEQFF.

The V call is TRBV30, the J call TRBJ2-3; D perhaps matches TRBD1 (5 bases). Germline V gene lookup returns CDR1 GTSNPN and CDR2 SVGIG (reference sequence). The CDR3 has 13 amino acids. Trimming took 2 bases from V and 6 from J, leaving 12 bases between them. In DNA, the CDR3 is TGTGCCTGGAGTCCGACCTGGGGCGATACGCAGTATTTT. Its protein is CAWSPTWGDTQYF.

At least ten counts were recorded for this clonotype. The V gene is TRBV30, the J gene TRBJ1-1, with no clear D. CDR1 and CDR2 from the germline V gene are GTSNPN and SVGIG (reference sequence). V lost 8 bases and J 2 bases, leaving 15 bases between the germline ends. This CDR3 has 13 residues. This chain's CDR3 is CAIAVGFNTEAFF. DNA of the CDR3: TGTGCCATAGCCGTGGGCTTCAACACTGAAGCTTTCTTT.

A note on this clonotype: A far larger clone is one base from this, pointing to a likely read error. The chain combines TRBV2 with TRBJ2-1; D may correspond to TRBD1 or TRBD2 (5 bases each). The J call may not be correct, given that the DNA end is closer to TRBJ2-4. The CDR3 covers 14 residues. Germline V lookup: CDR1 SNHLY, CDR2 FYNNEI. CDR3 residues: CASSVGAGGSIQYF. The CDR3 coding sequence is TGTGCCAGCAGTGTTGGGGCAGGAGGAAGCATTCAGTACTTC.

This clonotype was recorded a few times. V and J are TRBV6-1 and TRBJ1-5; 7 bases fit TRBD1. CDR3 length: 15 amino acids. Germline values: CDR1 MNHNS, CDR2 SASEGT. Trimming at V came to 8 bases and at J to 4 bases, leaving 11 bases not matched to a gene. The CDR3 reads CASRAWAGQNQPQHF. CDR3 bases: TGTGCCAGCCGCGCTTGGGCGGGACAGAATCAGCCCCAGCATTTT.

CDR3 sequence reads: CASSVNNYEQYF. CDR3 bases: TGTGCCAGCAGCGTAAATAACTACGAGCAGTACTTC. The chain carries TRBV7-9 and TRBJ2-7; D gene uncertain. V lost 5 bases and J lost 3, with 8 bases in between. Looked up from germline, CDR1 is SEHNR and CDR2 is FQNEAQ (reference sequence). The CDR3 is 12 residues long.

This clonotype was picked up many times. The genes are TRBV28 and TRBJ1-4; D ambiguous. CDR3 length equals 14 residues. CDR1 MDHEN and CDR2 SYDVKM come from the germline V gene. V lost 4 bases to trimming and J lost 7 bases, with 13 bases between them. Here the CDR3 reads CASSSLWGTEKLFF. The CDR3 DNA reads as TGTGCCAGCAGTTCCCTATGGGGAACTGAAAAACTGTTTTTT. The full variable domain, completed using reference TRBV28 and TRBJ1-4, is DVKVTQSSRYLVKRTGEKVFLECVQDMDHENMFWYRQDPGLGLRLIYFSYDVKMKEKGDIPEGYSVSREKKERFSLILESASTNQTSMYLCASSSLWGTEKLFFGSGTQLSVL.

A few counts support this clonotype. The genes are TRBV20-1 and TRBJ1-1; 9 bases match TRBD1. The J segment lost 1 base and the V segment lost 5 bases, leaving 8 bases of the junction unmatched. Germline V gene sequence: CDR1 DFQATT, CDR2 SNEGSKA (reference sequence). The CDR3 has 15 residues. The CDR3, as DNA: TGCAGTGCTCCTACACGGACAGGGGCGAACACTGAAGCTTTCTTT. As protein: CSAPTRTGANTEAFF.

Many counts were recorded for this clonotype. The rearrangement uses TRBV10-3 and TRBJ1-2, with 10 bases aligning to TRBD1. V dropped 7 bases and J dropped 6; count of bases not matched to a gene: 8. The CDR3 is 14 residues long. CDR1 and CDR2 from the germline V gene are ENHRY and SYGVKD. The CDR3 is CAITETGGVDGYTF. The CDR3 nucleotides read TGTGCCATCACCGAGACAGGGGGCGTCGATGGCTACACCTTC.

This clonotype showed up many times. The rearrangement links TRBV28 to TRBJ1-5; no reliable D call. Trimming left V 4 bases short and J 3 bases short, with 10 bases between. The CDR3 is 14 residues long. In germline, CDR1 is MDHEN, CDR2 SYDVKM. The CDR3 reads CASSSYRVNQPQHF. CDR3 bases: TGTGCCAGCAGTTCGTATCGGGTCAATCAGCCCCAGCATTTT.

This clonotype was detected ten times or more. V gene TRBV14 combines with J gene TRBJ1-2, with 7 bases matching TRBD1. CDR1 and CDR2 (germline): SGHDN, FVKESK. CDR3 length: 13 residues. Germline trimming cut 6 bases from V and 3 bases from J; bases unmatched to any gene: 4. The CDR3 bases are TGTGCCAGCAGTCACGGGACAGACTATGGCTACACCTTC. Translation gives CASSHGTDYGYTF.

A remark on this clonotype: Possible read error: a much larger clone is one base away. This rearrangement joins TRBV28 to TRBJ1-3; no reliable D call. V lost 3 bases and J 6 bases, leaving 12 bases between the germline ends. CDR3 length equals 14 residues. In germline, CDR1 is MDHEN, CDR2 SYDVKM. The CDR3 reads CASSFAGDANTIYF. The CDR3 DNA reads TGTGCCAGCAGTTTTGCGGGAGATGCAAACACCATATATTTT.

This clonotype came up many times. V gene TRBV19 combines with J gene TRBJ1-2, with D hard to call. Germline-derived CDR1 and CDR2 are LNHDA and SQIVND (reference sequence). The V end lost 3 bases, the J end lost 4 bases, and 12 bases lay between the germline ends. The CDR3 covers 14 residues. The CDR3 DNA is TGTGCCAGTAGTATCGGAGGGCTTGGCTATGGCTACACCTTC. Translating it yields CASSIGGLGYGYTF. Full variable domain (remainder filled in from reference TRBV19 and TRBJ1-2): DGGITQSPKYLFRKEGQNVTLSCEQNLNHDAMYWYRQDPGQGLRLIYYSQIVNDFQKGDIAEGYSVSREKKESFPLTVTSAQKNPTAFYLCASSIGGLGYGYTFGSGTRLTVV.

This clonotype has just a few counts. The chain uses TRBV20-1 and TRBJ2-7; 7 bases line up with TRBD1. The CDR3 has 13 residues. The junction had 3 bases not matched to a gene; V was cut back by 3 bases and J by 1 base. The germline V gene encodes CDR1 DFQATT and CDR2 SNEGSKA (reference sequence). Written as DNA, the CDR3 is TGCAGTGCTAGGGTCAGGGGGTCCTACGAGCAGTACTTC. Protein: CSARVRGSYEQYF.

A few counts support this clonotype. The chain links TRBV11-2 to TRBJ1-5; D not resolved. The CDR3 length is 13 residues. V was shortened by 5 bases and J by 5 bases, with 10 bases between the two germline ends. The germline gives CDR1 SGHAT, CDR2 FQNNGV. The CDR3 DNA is TGTGCCAGCAGCATTAGCCGTGATCAGCCCCAGCATTTT. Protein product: CASSISRDQPQHF.

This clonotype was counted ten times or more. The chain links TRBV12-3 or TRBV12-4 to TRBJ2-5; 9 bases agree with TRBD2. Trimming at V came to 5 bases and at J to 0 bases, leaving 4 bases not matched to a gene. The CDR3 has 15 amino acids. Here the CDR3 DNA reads TGTGCCAGCAGTCCTAGCGGGACGTACCAAGAGACCCAGTACTTC. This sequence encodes CASSPSGTYQETQYF.

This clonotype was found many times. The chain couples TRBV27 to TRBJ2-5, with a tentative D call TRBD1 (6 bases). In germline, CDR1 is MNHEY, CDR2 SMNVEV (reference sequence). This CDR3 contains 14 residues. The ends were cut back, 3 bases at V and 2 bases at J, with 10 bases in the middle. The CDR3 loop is CASSLTGDQETQYF. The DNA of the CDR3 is TGTGCCAGCAGTTTGACAGGCGATCAAGAGACCCAGTACTTC.

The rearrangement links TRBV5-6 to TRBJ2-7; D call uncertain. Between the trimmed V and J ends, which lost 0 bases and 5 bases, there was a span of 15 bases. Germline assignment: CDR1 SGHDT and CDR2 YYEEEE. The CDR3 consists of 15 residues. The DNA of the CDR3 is TGTGCCAGCAGCTTGGCCGAGTCCCTTCGGCACGAGCAGTACTTC. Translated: CASSLAESLRHEQYF.

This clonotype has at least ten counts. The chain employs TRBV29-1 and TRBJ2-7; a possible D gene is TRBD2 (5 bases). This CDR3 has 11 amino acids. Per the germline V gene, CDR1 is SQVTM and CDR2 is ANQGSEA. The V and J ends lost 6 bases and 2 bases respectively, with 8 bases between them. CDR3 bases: TGCAGCGTCGCGACTACCTACGAGCAGTACTTC. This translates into CSVATTYEQYF.

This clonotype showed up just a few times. The CDR3 sequence: CSARDTGGALGYTF. The CDR3 DNA sequence: TGCAGTGCTAGAGATACAGGGGGCGCGCTTGGCTACACCTTC. The chain employs TRBV20-1 and TRBJ1-2, with TRBD1 matching over 9 bases. From germline, CDR1 is DFQATT and CDR2 SNEGSKA (reference sequence). This CDR3 spans 14 amino acids. Germline trimming cut 0 bases from V and 7 bases from J; bases unmatched to any gene: 6.

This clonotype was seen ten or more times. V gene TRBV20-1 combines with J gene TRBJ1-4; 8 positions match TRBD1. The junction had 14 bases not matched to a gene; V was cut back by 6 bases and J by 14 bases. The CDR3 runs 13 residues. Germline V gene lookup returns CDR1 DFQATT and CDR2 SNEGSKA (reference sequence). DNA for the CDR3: TGCAGTGCCCCCCGACAGGGGACTGGTGGCCTGTTTTTT. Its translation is CSAPRQGTGGLFF.

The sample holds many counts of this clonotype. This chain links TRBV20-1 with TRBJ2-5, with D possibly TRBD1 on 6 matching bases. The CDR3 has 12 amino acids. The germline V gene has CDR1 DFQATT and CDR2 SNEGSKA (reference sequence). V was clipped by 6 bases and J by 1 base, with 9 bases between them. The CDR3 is CSANRVQETQYF. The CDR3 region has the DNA TGCAGTGCCAACAGGGTCCAAGAGACCCAGTACTTC.

This CDR3 reads CATGGRSNYGYTF. The DNA for the CDR3 is TGTGCCACCGGCGGACGATCTAACTATGGCTACACCTTC. The chain is built from TRBV10-3 and TRBJ1-2; D gene unclear. The V end was cut by 10 bases, the J end by 0 bases, with 12 bases between. Germline CDR1 ENHRY, CDR2 SYGVKD. The CDR3 sequence is 13 residues long.

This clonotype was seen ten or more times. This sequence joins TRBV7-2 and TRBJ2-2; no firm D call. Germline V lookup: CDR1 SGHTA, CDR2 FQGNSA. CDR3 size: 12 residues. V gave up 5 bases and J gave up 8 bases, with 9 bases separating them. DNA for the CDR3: TGTGCCAGCAGCCCGGTTTTGGGGGAGCTGTTTTTT. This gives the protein CASSPVLGELFF.

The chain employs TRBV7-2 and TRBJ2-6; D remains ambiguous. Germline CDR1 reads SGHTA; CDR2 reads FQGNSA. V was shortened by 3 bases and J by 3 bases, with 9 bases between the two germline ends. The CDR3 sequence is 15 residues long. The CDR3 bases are TGTGCCAGCAGCTTTGACATGAGTGGGGCCAACGTCCTGACTTTC. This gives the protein CASSFDMSGANVLTF.